Listed here are 26 T cell receptor beta chains from one sample, sequenced in a study of response to subunit inactivated influenza vaccine. Each CDR3 protein is one row after TCRdb ran MiXCR on the RT-PCR reads. The sample has 590,000 or so distinct CDR3 sequences, 14% seen once. The specimen comprised PBMCs from blood, sampled approximately 15 days before vaccination. The receptors originated from a man aged 45-60 years who received an inactivated influenza vaccine.

The chain couples TRBV6-2 or TRBV6-3 to TRBJ2-6; D ambiguous. V gave up 4 bases and J gave up 0 bases, with 10 bases separating them. This CDR3 region has 16 residues. The germline V gene has CDR1 MNHEY and CDR2 SVGEGT. The CDR3 DNA reads as TGTGCCAGCAGTTCCCCTCCGGGCTCTGGGGCCAACGTCCTGACTTTC. It translates to CASSSPPGSGANVLTF.

This clonotype showed up many times. The chain recombines TRBV4-3 with TRBJ1-1; D ambiguous. Germline V lookup: CDR1 LGHNA, CDR2 YSLEER. The CDR3 has 14 residues. V shed 0 bases and J shed 8 bases, with 13 bases lying between them. The CDR3 is CASSQDRRALEAFF. CDR3 bases: TGCGCCAGCAGCCAAGATCGAAGGGCTCTAGAAGCTTTCTTT.

This clonotype was seen only a few times. The chain couples TRBV25-1 to TRBJ2-2, with 7 positions matching TRBD2. Trimming removed 4 bases from V and 6 bases from J; junction bases left unmatched: 17. Germline V gives CDR1 MGHDK, CDR2 SYGVNS. This CDR3 contains 18 residues. The CDR3 DNA reads as TGTGCCAGCAGTGTTATAGGACCCAAGCGGGGTTTTGCCGGGGAGCTGTTTTTT. Its protein is CASSVIGPKRGFAGELFF.

This clonotype appeared many times. The J gene is TRBJ2-3, the V gene TRBV7-3, with no clear D. The CDR3 covers 13 residues. Trimming removed 5 bases at V and 4 bases at J, with 10 bases between. Germline lookup yields CDR1 SGHTA and CDR2 FQGTGA. CDR3 DNA sequence: TGTGCCAGCAGCCCCCCCAATGCAGATACGCAGTATTTT. Translation: CASSPPNADTQYF.

This clonotype turned up a few times. The V and J genes are TRBV29-1 and TRBJ1-1; the D is unclear. The ends were cut back, 0 bases at V and 11 bases at J, with 7 bases in the middle. The CDR3 loop spans 10 amino acids. Germline assignment: CDR1 SQVTM and CDR2 ANQGSEA. CDR3 loop: CSVEDVGAFF. CDR3 DNA: TGCAGCGTTGAAGATGTGGGGGCTTTCTTT. The whole variable domain, remainder taken from reference TRBV29-1 and TRBJ1-1, is SAVISQKPSRDICQRGTSLTIQCQVDSQVTMMFWYRQQPGQSLTLIATANQGSEATYESGFVIDKFPISRPNLTFSTLTVSNMSPEDSSIYLCSVEDVGAFFGQGTRLTVV.

This clonotype was seen many times. The J gene is TRBJ2-3, the V gene TRBV5-1; D not resolved. Germline assignment: CDR1 SGHRS and CDR2 YFSETQ. The V end was cut by 0 bases, the J end by 2 bases, with 10 bases between. CDR3 length equals 15 residues. CDR3: CASSLGGALTDTQYF. The CDR3 DNA reads as TGCGCCAGCAGCTTGGGCGGAGCACTCACAGATACGCAGTATTTT.

V gene TRBV6-5 combines with J gene TRBJ2-5; D possibly uses TRBD1 or TRBD2 (5 bases each). The CDR3 consists of 15 residues. From germline, CDR1 is MNHEY and CDR2 SVGAGI. V was cut by 1 base and J by 5 bases, with 14 bases left in between. CDR3 residues: CASSYLGVEWETQYF. The CDR3 DNA reads as TGTGCCAGCAGTTACTTGGGGGTGGAATGGGAGACCCAGTACTTC.

This chain links TRBV28 with TRBJ2-4; the D gene is possibly TRBD1 (5 bases). Between the trimmed V and J ends, which lost 7 bases and 7 bases, there was a span of 17 bases. Germline values: CDR1 MDHEN, CDR2 SYDVKM. The CDR3 runs 14 residues. The chain's CDR3 is CASIAGAGVNIQYF. The CDR3 coding sequence is TGTGCCAGCATAGCTGGGGCTGGTGTGAACATTCAGTACTTC.

Only a few counts were recorded for this clonotype. The V and J genes are TRBV4-3 and TRBJ1-2, with 9 bases fitting TRBD1. Germline V lookup: CDR1 LGHNA, CDR2 YSLEER. The CDR3 length is 16 residues. Unmatched junction bases numbered 10, after V lost 4 bases and J lost 4 bases. CDR3 nucleotide sequence: TGCGCCAGCAGCCTTTCTGTTTGGGACAGGGCCTATGGCTACACCTTC. This codes for CASSLSVWDRAYGYTF.

The gene calls are TRBV6-1 and TRBJ2-1; 10 positions match TRBD1. The CDR3 covers 15 residues. Per the germline V gene, CDR1 is MNHNS and CDR2 is SASEGT. With V trimmed by 6 bases and J by 4 bases, 6 bases remained unmatched. This chain's CDR3 is CASSIGTGAYNEQFF. DNA of the CDR3: TGTGCCAGCAGCATCGGGACAGGGGCATACAATGAGCAGTTCTTC.

This clonotype was observed at least ten times. The rearrangement links TRBV10-3 to TRBJ2-2; D is unresolved. Per the germline V gene, CDR1 is ENHRY and CDR2 is SYGVKD. V was shortened by 6 bases and J by 0 bases, with 17 bases between the two germline ends. The CDR3 length is 17 residues. CDR3 coding DNA: TGTGCCATCAGGGAGCCGGGCCTACTTTCGAACACCGGGGAGCTGTTTTTT. Its translation: CAIREPGLLSNTGELFF.

The sample holds many counts of this clonotype. The V and J genes are TRBV12-3 or TRBV12-4 and TRBJ1-6; TRBD1 matches at 7 bases. The CDR3 length is 15 residues. V lost 6 bases, J lost 7 bases, and 9 bases stayed unmatched. The CDR3 sequence: CASSPTGFANSPLHF. CDR3 sequence (DNA): TGTGCCAGCAGCCCGACAGGGTTTGCCAATTCACCCCTCCACTTT.

Here the CDR3 reads CSARPGGAYEQYF. The CDR3 bases are TGCAGCGCCCGCCCAGGGGGGGCCTACGAGCAGTACTTC. The chain is built from TRBV29-1 and TRBJ2-7, with D perhaps given as TRBD1 or TRBD2 (7 bases each). The germline V gene encodes CDR1 SQVTM and CDR2 ANQGSEA. Trimming stripped 7 bases from V and 2 bases from J, with 15 bases between. The length of the CDR3 is 13 residues.

This clonotype was seen a handful of times. The V and J genes are TRBV7-9 and TRBJ2-2, with D maybe TRBD1 (6 bases). CDR1 is SEHNR, CDR2 FQNEAQ, per germline (reference sequence). The length of the CDR3 is 11 residues. Trimming stripped 4 bases from V and 11 bases from J, with 8 bases between. CDR3 amino acids: CASSWDTELFF. The CDR3 DNA reads as TGTGCCAGCAGCTGGGACACAGAGCTGTTTTTT.

The chain combines TRBV18 with TRBJ2-7, with no clear D. CDR3 size: 14 residues. Germline lookup yields CDR1 KGHSH and CDR2 LQKENI. V was cut by 4 bases and J by 5 bases, with 15 bases left in between. The CDR3 coding sequence is TGTGCCAGCTCACGACCGGCCCTGGCGGACGAGCAGTACTTC. Its protein is CASSRPALADEQYF.

As to this clonotype: A read error may explain this, as a much larger clone is one base away. Since no conserved phenylalanine or tryptophan closes the CDR3, a read error is the likely cause. The chain employs TRBV5-1 and TRBJ1-1; D uncertain. CDR3 size: 14 residues. V lost 0 bases to trimming and J lost 0 bases, with 6 bases between them. Looked up from germline, CDR1 is SGHRS and CDR2 is YFSETQ. Here the CDR3 DNA reads TGCGCCAGCAGCTTGGACAGTATGAACACTGAAGCTTTCCTT. Residues: CASSLDSMNTEAFL.

There are a few counts of this clonotype. The CDR3 DNA is TGTGCCACCAGAACACAGGGGAACACTGAAGCTTTCTTT. It codes for CATRTQGNTEAFF. V is TRBV19 and J is TRBJ1-1; a weak D match, TRBD1 (6 bases). The CDR3 runs 13 residues. V was trimmed by 10 bases and J by 1 base, leaving 13 bases between them. Per germline, CDR1 LNHDA and CDR2 SQIVND (reference sequence).

Written as DNA, the CDR3 is TGTGCCAGCAGCGCCGGACAGGCCTACTATGGCTACACCTTC. Translated: CASSAGQAYYGYTF. The chain joins TRBV3-1 to TRBJ1-2; 7 bases align to TRBD1. Germline V lookup: CDR1 LGHDT, CDR2 YNNKEL (reference sequence). The CDR3 contains 14 residues. V gave up 5 bases and J gave up 3 bases; unmatched junction bases: 6.

This clonotype was seen repeatedly, ten times or more. J is TRBJ1-4 and V is TRBV29-1, with a weak D call TRBD1 (6 bases). Trimming shortened V by 7 bases and J by 4 bases, and 10 bases separated the two germline ends. Germline-derived CDR1 and CDR2 are SQVTM and ANQGSEA. This CDR3 contains 12 residues. Written as DNA, the CDR3 is TGCAGCGCCTGGGACAATAATGAAAAACTGTTTTTT. It codes for CSAWDNNEKLFF.

Many counts were recorded for this clonotype. V is TRBV11-2 and J is TRBJ2-2, with no clear D. Trimming removed 3 bases from V and 7 bases from J, with 3 bases in between. The CDR3 spans 11 residues. Germline loops: CDR1 SGHAT, CDR2 FQNNGV. The CDR3 is CASSFGGELFF. DNA for the CDR3: TGTGCCAGCAGCTTCGGCGGGGAGCTGTTTTTT.

This clonotype was detected only a few times. The rearrangement links TRBV10-3 to TRBJ2-1, with 13 bases lining up with TRBD2. The germline V gene encodes CDR1 ENHRY and CDR2 SYGVKD. The length of the CDR3 is 18 residues. Trimming took 0 bases from V and 1 from J; bases not matched to a gene: 3. This CDR3 is CAISESSGLAGSYNEQFF. The CDR3 DNA reads TGTGCCATCAGTGAGTCGTCGGGACTAGCGGGGTCCTACAATGAGCAGTTCTTC.

This clonotype occurred a few times. The gene calls are TRBV7-9 and TRBJ1-4, with D possibly TRBD1 on 6 matching bases. The germline CDR1 and CDR2 sequences are SEHNR and FQNEAQ (reference sequence). Trimming took 3 bases from V and 5 from J, leaving 10 bases between them. The CDR3 extends over 14 amino acids. This CDR3 reads CASSFHDRNEKLFF. The CDR3 DNA sequence: TGTGCCAGCAGCTTTCACGACAGGAATGAAAAACTGTTTTTT.

The rearrangement joins TRBV6-1 to TRBJ2-3; D remains unclear. The CDR3 is 15 residues long. Germline lookup yields CDR1 MNHNS and CDR2 SASEGT. The V end was cut by 7 bases, the J end by 1 base, with 15 bases between. CDR3 nucleotides: TGTGCCAGCAACAAAAAAGTCCCCGGCACAGATACGCAGTATTTT. Its protein product is CASNKKVPGTDTQYF.

The sample holds many counts of this clonotype. V gene TRBV20-1 combines with J gene TRBJ2-2; no definite D call. Deletions cut 3 bases from V and 0 bases from J, with 8 bases between. The CDR3 contains 14 residues. The germline CDR1 and CDR2 sequences are DFQATT and SNEGSKA (reference sequence). CDR3: CSASVGANTGELFF. The CDR3 nucleotides read TGCAGTGCTAGTGTAGGCGCGAACACCGGGGAGCTGTTTTTT.

This clonotype was observed a handful of times. This sequence joins TRBV11-2 and TRBJ2-7; perhaps TRBD1 as D (6 bases). The CDR3 is made up of 15 amino acids. The germline V gene encodes CDR1 SGHAT and CDR2 FQNNGV. V was pared by 8 bases and J by 0 bases, with 17 bases between. This CDR3 reads CASEGPAGVSYEQYF. Written as DNA, the CDR3 is TGTGCCAGCGAGGGGCCTGCAGGGGTCTCCTACGAGCAGTACTTC.

This clonotype was observed a few times. The CDR3 region is CSALGTGHYNEQFF. The DNA of the CDR3 is TGCAGTGCTTTAGGGACAGGCCATTACAATGAGCAGTTCTTC. The chain links TRBV20-1 to TRBJ2-1; TRBD1 matches at 8 bases. The V segment lost 5 bases and the J segment 4 bases; nucleotides outside the gene matches: 7. The CDR3 totals 14 residues. CDR1 DFQATT and CDR2 SNEGSKA come from the germline V gene (reference sequence).